This TCR beta chain was identified in a study of beta chain features in type 1 diabetes. Looking at the study overall: Patients and healthy donors were similar in age, gender and cell yields. Study-level points and caveats: When cDNA is sequenced, cells with high TCR expression could be over-represented. The study found moderately but significantly shorter TCRB CDR3s in all four CD4+ subsets of Type 1 diabetes patients.

V was clipped by 5 bases and J by 7 bases; unmatched bases: 13. From germline, CDR1 is SEHNR and CDR2 FQNEAQ (reference sequence). The CDR3 has 16 residues. This clone appeared a few times. The antigen is not known. The whole isolated RNA underwent reverse transcription, so sequencing captured expressed TCRB transcripts. The repertoire was sequenced with immunoSEQ multiplex PCR; TCRdb's copy has only in-frame clones and lacks some. Among hundreds of thousands of clones listed, 11% were seen once. V and J are TRBV7-9 and TRBJ1-4, with 7 bases lining up with TRBD1. The sequence derives from a woman younger than 45 in good health. Sequenced: naive CD4+ T cells from blood. The CDR3 nucleotides are TGTGCCAGCAGCGCAGCCTCCCGGGACAGCCTTGAAAAACTGTTTTTT. This encodes CASSAASRDSLEKLFF.